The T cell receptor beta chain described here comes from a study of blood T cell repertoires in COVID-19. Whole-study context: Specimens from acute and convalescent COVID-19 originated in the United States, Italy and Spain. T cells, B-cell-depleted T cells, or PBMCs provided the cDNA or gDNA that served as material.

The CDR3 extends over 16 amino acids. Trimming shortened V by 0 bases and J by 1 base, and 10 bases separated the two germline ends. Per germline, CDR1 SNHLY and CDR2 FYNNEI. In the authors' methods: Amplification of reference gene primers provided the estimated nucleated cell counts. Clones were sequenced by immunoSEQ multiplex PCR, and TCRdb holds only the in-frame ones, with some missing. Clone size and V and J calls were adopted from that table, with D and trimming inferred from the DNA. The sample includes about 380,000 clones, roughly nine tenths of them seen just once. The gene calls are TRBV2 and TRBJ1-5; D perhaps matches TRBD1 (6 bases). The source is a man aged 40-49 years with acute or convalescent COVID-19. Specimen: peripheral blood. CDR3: CASSEARGASNQPQHF. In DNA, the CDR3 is TGTGCCAGCAGTGAAGCGCGGGGGGCGAGCAATCAGCCCCAGCATTTT.